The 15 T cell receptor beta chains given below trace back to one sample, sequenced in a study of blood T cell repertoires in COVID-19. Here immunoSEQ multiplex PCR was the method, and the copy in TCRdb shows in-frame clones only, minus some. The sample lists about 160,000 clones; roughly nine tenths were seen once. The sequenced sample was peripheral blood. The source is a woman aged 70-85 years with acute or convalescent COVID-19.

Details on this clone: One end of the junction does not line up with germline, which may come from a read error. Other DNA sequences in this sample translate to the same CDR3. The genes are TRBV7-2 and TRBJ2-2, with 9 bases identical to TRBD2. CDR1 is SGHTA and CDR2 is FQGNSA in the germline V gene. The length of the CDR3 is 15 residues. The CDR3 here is CASSLAGVGTGELFF. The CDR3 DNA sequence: TGTGCCAGCAGTTTAGCGGGAGTCGGCACCGGGGAGCTGTTTTTT.

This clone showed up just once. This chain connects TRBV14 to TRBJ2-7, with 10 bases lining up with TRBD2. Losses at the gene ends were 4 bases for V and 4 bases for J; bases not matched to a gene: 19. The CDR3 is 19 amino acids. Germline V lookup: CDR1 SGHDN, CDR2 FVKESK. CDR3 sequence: CASSPNRFSGGPDPYEQYF. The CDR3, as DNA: TGTGCCAGCAGCCCCAACCGGTTTAGCGGGGGGCCTGACCCTTACGAGCAGTACTTC.

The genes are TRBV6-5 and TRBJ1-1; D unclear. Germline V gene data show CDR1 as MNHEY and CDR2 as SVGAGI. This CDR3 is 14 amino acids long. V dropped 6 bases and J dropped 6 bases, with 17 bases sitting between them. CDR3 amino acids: CASSAGLPGSEAFF. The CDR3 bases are TGTGCCAGCAGCGCCGGACTTCCCGGGTCTGAAGCTTTCTTT.

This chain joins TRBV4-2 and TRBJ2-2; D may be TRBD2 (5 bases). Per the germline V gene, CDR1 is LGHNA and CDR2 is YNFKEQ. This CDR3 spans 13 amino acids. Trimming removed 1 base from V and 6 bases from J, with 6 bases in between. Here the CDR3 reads CASSQVLAGELFF. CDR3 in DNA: TGTGCCAGCAGCCAAGTACTAGCCGGGGAGCTGTTTTTT.

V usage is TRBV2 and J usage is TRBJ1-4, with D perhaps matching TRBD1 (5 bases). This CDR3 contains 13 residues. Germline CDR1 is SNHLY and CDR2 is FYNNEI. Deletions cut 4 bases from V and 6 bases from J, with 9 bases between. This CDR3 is CASSVGGDEKLFF. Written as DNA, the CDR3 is TGTGCCAGCAGTGTTGGGGGGGATGAAAAACTGTTTTTT.

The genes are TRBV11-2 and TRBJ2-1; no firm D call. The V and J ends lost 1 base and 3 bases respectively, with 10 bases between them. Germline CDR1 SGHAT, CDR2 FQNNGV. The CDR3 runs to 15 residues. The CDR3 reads CASSLVLDRYNEQFF. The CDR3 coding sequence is TGTGCCAGCAGCTTAGTCCTAGACCGCTACAATGAGCAGTTCTTC.

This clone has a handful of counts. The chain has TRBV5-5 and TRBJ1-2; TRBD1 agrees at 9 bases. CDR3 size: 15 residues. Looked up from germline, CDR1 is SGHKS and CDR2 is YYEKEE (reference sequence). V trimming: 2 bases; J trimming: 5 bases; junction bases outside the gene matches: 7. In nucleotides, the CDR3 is TGTGCCAGCAGCTTACAGGGGGCTGGGACGTATGGCTACACCTTC. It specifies CASSLQGAGTYGYTF.

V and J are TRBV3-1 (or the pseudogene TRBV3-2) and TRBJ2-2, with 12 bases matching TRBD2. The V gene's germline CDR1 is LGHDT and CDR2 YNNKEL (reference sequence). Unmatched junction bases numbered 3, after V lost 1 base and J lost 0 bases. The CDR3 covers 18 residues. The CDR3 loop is CASSQGLAGAANTGELFF. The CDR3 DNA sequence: TGTGCCAGCAGCCAAGGACTAGCGGGGGCCGCGAACACCGGGGAGCTGTTTTTT.

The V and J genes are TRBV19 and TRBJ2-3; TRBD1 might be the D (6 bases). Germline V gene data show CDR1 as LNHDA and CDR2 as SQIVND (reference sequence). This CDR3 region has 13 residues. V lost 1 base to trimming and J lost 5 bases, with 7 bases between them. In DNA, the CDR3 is TGTGCCAGTAGTATAGTCAGGGGAGATACGCAGTATTTT. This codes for CASSIVRGDTQYF.

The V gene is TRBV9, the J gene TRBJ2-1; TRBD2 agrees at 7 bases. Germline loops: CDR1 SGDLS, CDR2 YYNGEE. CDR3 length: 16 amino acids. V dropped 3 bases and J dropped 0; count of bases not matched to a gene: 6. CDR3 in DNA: TGTGCCAGCAGCGGGCCTAGCGGAAGCTCCTACAATGAGCAGTTCTTC. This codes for CASSGPSGSSYNEQFF. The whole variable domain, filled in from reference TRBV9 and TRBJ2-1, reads DSGVTQTPKHLITATGQRVTLRCSPRSGDLSVYWYQQSLDQGLQFLIQYYNGEERAKGNILERFSAQQFPDLHSELNLSSLELGDSALYFCASSGPSGSSYNEQFFGPGTRLTVL.

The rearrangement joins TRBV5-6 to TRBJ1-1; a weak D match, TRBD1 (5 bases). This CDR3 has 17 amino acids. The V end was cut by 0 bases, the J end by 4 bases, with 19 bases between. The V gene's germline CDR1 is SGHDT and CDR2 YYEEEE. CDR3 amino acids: CASSLVPWGVASTEAFF. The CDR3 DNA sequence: TGTGCCAGCAGCTTGGTCCCCTGGGGGGTGGCAAGCACTGAAGCTTTCTTT.

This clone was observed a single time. CDR3 DNA sequence: TGTGCCAGCAGGCTTGGGCTTAACACCGGGGAGCTGTTTTTT. Protein sequence: CASRLGLNTGELFF. This chain links TRBV7-2 with TRBJ2-2, with D hard to call. CDR1 is SGHTA and CDR2 is FQGNSA in the germline V gene. CDR3 size: 14 residues. V was shortened by 6 bases and J by 2 bases, with 10 bases between the two germline ends. Complete variable domain (other parts from reference TRBV7-2 and TRBJ2-2): GAGVSQSPSNKVTEKGKDVELRCDPISGHTALYWYRQSLGQGLEFLIYFQGNSAPDKSGLPSDRFSAERTGGSVSTLTIQRTQQEDSAVYLCASRLGLNTGELFFGEGSRLTVL.

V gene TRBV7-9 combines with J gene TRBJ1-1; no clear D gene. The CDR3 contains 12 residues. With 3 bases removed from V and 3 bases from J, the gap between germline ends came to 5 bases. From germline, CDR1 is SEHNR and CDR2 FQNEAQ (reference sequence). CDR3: CASSFSDTEAFF. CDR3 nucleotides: TGTGCCAGCAGCTTTAGTGACACTGAAGCTTTCTTT.

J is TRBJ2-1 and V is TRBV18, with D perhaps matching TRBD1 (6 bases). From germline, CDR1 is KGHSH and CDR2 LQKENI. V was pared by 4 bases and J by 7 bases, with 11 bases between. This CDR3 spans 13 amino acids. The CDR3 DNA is TGTGCCAGCTCACTAATCAGGGGAAATGAGCAGTTCTTC. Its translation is CASSLIRGNEQFF.

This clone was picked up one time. The CDR3 DNA follows: TGCAGTGCTATTGACAGGGGATCTGGGGCCAACGTCCTGACTTTC. Translating it yields CSAIDRGSGANVLTF. The V gene is TRBV20-1, the J gene TRBJ2-6; 8 positions agree with TRBD1. The junction had 3 bases not matched to a gene; V was cut back by 4 bases and J by 1 base. The germline CDR1 and CDR2 sequences are DFQATT and SNEGSKA (reference sequence). The CDR3 runs to 15 residues.